The 12 T cell receptor beta chains given below trace back to one sample, sequenced in a study of vaccination effects on CD4 cells after COVID-19. Their cognate antigens are unknown. With the ViraFEST assay, the study expanded antigen-specific CD4+ T cells using viral peptide pools, then sequenced them. With nine to eleven days of culture completed, CD4+ T cells were isolated. Nobody among the vaccine recipients had prior SARS-CoV-2 infection (nucleocapsid antibodies were negative). Sequencing was performed with immunoSEQ multiplex PCR; in TCRdb, only in-frame clones are kept and a portion is missing. The table has some 68,000 clones, about four fifths seen once. Here the sequenced sample was CD4+ T cells from PBMCs cultured with SARS-CoV-2 spike peptides, taken before COVID-19 vaccination. The receptors shown here come from a human donor who received a COVID-19 vaccine.

J is TRBJ2-2 and V is TRBV14, with D possibly TRBD1 on 5 matching bases. Trimming stripped 0 bases from V and 3 bases from J, with 14 bases between. From germline, CDR1 is SGHDN and CDR2 FVKESK. This CDR3 is built from 17 residues. CDR3 sequence (DNA): TGTGCCAGCAGCCAAGATTGGGTCAGGGCTGACACCGGGGAGCTGTTTTTT. This translates into CASSQDWVRADTGELFF.

Notes on this clone: The sample holds other DNA sequences that translate to the same CDR3. The chain recombines TRBV2 with TRBJ2-3; 11 bases agree with TRBD2. The CDR3 covers 18 residues. Germline assignment: CDR1 SNHLY and CDR2 FYNNEI. The V and J ends lost 3 bases and 1 base, in that order; junction bases with no gene match: 9. Written as DNA, the CDR3 is TGTGCCAGCAGTGACGGCCTAGCGGGGGGCCGGGGCACAGATACGCAGTATTTT. Translated, it gives CASSDGLAGGRGTDTQYF.

The chain combines TRBV2 with TRBJ1-4; D might be TRBD1 (6 bases). Trimming left V 9 bases short and J 1 base short, with 21 bases between. This CDR3 spans 17 amino acids. CDR1 and CDR2 from the germline V gene are SNHLY and FYNNEI. The CDR3 here is CARREAGRGGTNEKLFF. The CDR3 nucleotides read TGTGCCAGAAGAGAAGCGGGCAGGGGAGGAACTAATGAAAAACTGTTTTTT.

This chain links TRBV12-3 or TRBV12-4 with TRBJ2-5; D is unresolved. The CDR3 consists of 13 residues. Trimming shortened V by 1 base and J by 5 bases, and 8 bases separated the two germline ends. The CDR3: CASSLVERETQYF. The CDR3 bases are TGTGCCAGCAGTTTAGTCGAGAGGGAGACCCAGTACTTC.

The chain couples TRBV24-1 to TRBJ2-7; D not certain. V was clipped by 9 bases and J by 3 bases, with 8 bases between them. The CDR3 spans 11 residues. The V gene's germline CDR1 is KGHDR and CDR2 SFDVKD. CDR3 in amino acids: CATFGDYEQYV. CDR3 sequence (DNA): TGTGCCACCTTCGGTGACTACGAGCAGTACGTC.

The chain uses TRBV13 and TRBJ2-2; a possible D gene is TRBD2 (6 bases). Germline V gene sequence: CDR1 PRHDT, CDR2 FYEKMQ (reference sequence). Deletions cut 7 bases from V and 0 bases from J, with 21 bases between. The CDR3 totals 18 residues. CDR3 protein: CASIPPIGRPANTGELFF. CDR3 sequence (DNA): TGTGCCAGCATCCCACCTATCGGGAGACCCGCGAACACCGGGGAGCTGTTTTTT.

The CDR3 coding sequence is TGTGCCAGCAGGGTCGCCGGTGTGATCAATGGCTACACCTTC. It is translated as CASRVAGVINGYTF. The rearrangement links TRBV28 to TRBJ1-2; D gene unclear. Germline-derived CDR1 and CDR2 are MDHEN and SYDVKM. CDR3 length: 14 residues. V was shortened by 6 bases and J by 6 bases, with 17 bases between the two germline ends.

The rearrangement joins TRBV28 to TRBJ1-5, with D maybe TRBD1 (6 bases). The V end was cut by 5 bases, the J end by 7 bases, with 15 bases between. The CDR3 runs to 14 residues. The germline V gene has CDR1 MDHEN and CDR2 SYDVKM. The CDR3 loop is CASSPYRVGQPQHF. The CDR3 DNA is TGTGCCAGCAGTCCTTACAGGGTTGGGCAGCCCCAGCATTTT.

J is TRBJ1-2 and V is TRBV19; the match to TRBD1 covers 7 bases. V was clipped by 7 bases and J by 9 bases; unmatched bases: 14. Per germline, CDR1 LNHDA and CDR2 SQIVND (reference sequence). This CDR3 has 14 residues. The CDR3 is CASTGQATTMRYTF. The DNA of the CDR3 is TGTGCCAGTACCGGACAGGCCACCACTATGCGCTACACCTTC.

This clone was observed a handful of times. This chain links TRBV19 with TRBJ1-3; D perhaps matches TRBD1 (6 bases). The germline gives CDR1 LNHDA, CDR2 SQIVND (reference sequence). The CDR3 has 13 residues. V was cut by 3 bases and J by 5 bases, with 8 bases left in between. The CDR3 here is CASSIQGRNTIYF. The CDR3 DNA reads as TGTGCCAGTAGTATCCAGGGGCGAAACACCATATATTTT.

The chain links TRBV24-1 to TRBJ2-3; 9 nucleotides match TRBD1. J lost 0 bases, V lost 0 bases, and 3 bases had no gene match. Germline-derived CDR1 and CDR2 are KGHDR and SFDVKD. This CDR3 comprises 17 residues. The CDR3 here is CATSDLRGQGSTDTQYF. CDR3 sequence (DNA): TGTGCCACCAGTGATTTGAGGGGACAGGGTAGCACAGATACGCAGTATTTT.

J is TRBJ2-3 and V is TRBV4-2; D not certain. Trimming removed 4 bases from V and 0 bases from J, with 11 bases in between. Germline V gene lookup returns CDR1 LGHNA and CDR2 YNFKEQ. This CDR3 has 15 amino acids. CDR3 residues: CASSLQVHSTDTQYF. For the CDR3, the DNA is TGTGCCAGCAGCCTTCAGGTACATAGCACAGATACGCAGTATTTT.